These T cell receptor beta chains were read from a single sample in a study of blood T cell repertoires in COVID-19. Generated by immunoSEQ multiplex PCR, the TCRdb table keeps only in-frame clones and is missing some. The sample contains approximately 90,000 clones, 85% of which appear only once. Sequencing was performed on peripheral blood. The receptors shown here come from a man older than 75 with acute or convalescent COVID-19. The CDR3 runs from the conserved cysteine through the conserved F or W. The D gene is left open where the match is weak. Size values are once, few and many counts, or a class for expanded clones, and some rows have none.

J gene: TRBJ1-5; D gene: TRBD1; V gene: TRBV15; clone size: NA; CDR3 protein: CATSGPLGTGSNQPQHF; CDR3 DNA: TGTGCCACCAGCGGGCCCTTAGGGACAGGGTCTAATCAGCCCCAGCATTTT
J gene: TRBJ2-3; D gene: TRBD2; V gene: TRBV24-1; clone size: NA; CDR3 protein: CATSDHAGGVDTQYF; CDR3 DNA: TGTGCCACCAGTGATCACGCGGGAGGAGTAGATACGCAGTATTTT
J gene: TRBJ1-1; D gene: NA; V gene: TRBV21-1; clone size: NA; CDR3 protein: CASTPRQARGNTEAFF; CDR3 DNA: TGTGCCAGCACTCCTAGGCAGGCCCGGGGGAACACTGAAGCTTTCTTT
J gene: TRBJ1-4; D gene: TRBD1; V gene: TRBV10-3; clone size: NA; CDR3 protein: CAISGQGSTEKLFF; CDR3 DNA: TGTGCCATCAGCGGACAGGGATCCACTGAAAAACTGTTTTTT
J gene: TRBJ2-1; D gene: TRBD2; V gene: TRBV7-9; clone size: NA; CDR3 protein: CASTVGAGDNEQFF; CDR3 DNA: TGTGCCAGCACCGTAGGGGCGGGAGACAATGAGCAGTTCTTC
J gene: TRBJ2-7; D gene: TRBD2; V gene: TRBV11-2; clone size: NA; CDR3 protein: CASSPARGDYEQYF; CDR3 DNA: TGTGCCAGCAGCCCAGCCCGGGGGGACTACGAGCAGTACTTC
J gene: TRBJ2-1; D gene: TRBD2; V gene: TRBV2; clone size: NA; CDR3 protein: CASSWAGGPNDNEQFF; CDR3 DNA: TGTGCCAGCAGTTGGGCGGGAGGGCCTAACGACAATGAGCAGTTCTTC
J gene: TRBJ2-1; D gene: NA; V gene: TRBV6-5; clone size: NA; CDR3 protein: CATTSRSTHNEQFF; CDR3 DNA: TGTGCCACCACGTCCCGGAGCACCCACAATGAGCAGTTCTTC
J gene: TRBJ2-1; D gene: TRBD1; V gene: TRBV10-1; clone size: once; CDR3 protein: CASSESGQLGNEQFF; CDR3 DNA: TGCGCCAGCAGTGAGTCGGGACAGCTTGGCAATGAGCAGTTCTTC
J gene: TRBJ2-7; D gene: NA; V gene: TRBV19; clone size: NA; CDR3 protein: CASSIIGQTLGEQYF; CDR3 DNA: TGTGCCAGTAGTATAATCGGACAGACCTTGGGCGAGCAGTACTTC
J gene: TRBJ2-5; D gene: NA; V gene: TRBV9; clone size: NA; CDR3 protein: CASSALGGGETQYF; CDR3 DNA: TGTGCCAGCAGCGCACTGGGGGGTGGAGAGACCCAGTACTTC
J gene: TRBJ2-7; D gene: NA; V gene: TRBV30; clone size: NA; CDR3 protein: CAWSPLSGHREHEQYF; CDR3 DNA: TGTGCCTGGAGTCCTCTATCCGGACATCGAGAACACGAGCAGTACTTC
J gene: TRBJ1-5; D gene: TRBD1; V gene: TRBV19; clone size: NA; CDR3 protein: CASSRPGQGGGNQPQHF; CDR3 DNA: TGTGCCAGTAGTCGACCGGGACAGGGTGGAGGCAATCAGCCCCAGCATTTT
J gene: TRBJ2-1; D gene: NA; V gene: TRBV9; clone size: NA; CDR3 protein: CASSVEGGYYNEQFF; CDR3 DNA: TGTGCCAGCAGCGTTGAGGGCGGGTACTACAATGAGCAGTTCTTC
J gene: TRBJ2-2; D gene: TRBD1; V gene: TRBV9; clone size: NA; CDR3 protein: CASSVGSQGAAGELFF; CDR3 DNA: TGTGCCAGCAGCGTAGGCTCACAGGGGGCCGCCGGGGAGCTGTTTTTT
J gene: TRBJ2-3; D gene: TRBD2; V gene: TRBV3-1/TRBV3-2; clone size: NA; CDR3 protein: CASSLAGSSTDTQYF; CDR3 DNA: TGTGCCAGCAGCCTAGCGGGATCTAGCACAGATACGCAGTATTTT
J gene: TRBJ2-1; D gene: TRBD2; V gene: TRBV27; clone size: NA; CDR3 protein: CASSFTGTGGEAEQFF; CDR3 DNA: TGTGCCAGCAGTTTTACTGGGACGGGAGGGGAAGCTGAGCAGTTCTTC
J gene: TRBJ1-4; D gene: TRBD1; V gene: TRBV19; clone size: NA; CDR3 protein: CASSTGTVVEKLFF; CDR3 DNA: TGTGCCAGTAGTACCGGGACAGTCGTAGAAAAACTGTTTTTT
J gene: TRBJ1-2; D gene: NA; V gene: TRBV3-1/TRBV3-2; clone size: few; CDR3 protein: CASSQGQRTNYGYTF; CDR3 DNA: TGTGCCAGCAGCCAAGGACAGCGAACTAACTATGGCTACACCTTC
J gene: TRBJ2-3; D gene: TRBD2; V gene: TRBV3-1/TRBV3-2; clone size: once; CDR3 protein: CASSQVGGIAGDTQYF; CDR3 DNA: TGTGCCAGCAGCCAAGTAGGAGGGATAGCGGGAGATACGCAGTATTTT
J gene: TRBJ2-1; D gene: NA; V gene: TRBV19; clone size: NA; CDR3 protein: CASSINTPPEQFF; CDR3 DNA: TGTGCCAGTAGTATAAACACCCCGCCTGAGCAGTTCTTC
J gene: TRBJ2-7; D gene: TRBD2; V gene: TRBV29-1; clone size: NA; CDR3 protein: CSGSGSGAYEQYF; CDR3 DNA: TGCAGCGGTAGCGGGAGCGGGGCCTACGAGCAGTACTTC
J gene: TRBJ1-1; D gene: NA; V gene: TRBV19; clone size: NA; CDR3 protein: CASSGSTLTEAFF; CDR3 DNA: TGTGCCAGTAGTGGGTCGACTTTAACTGAAGCTTTCTTT
J gene: TRBJ1-1; D gene: NA; V gene: TRBV28; clone size: NA; CDR3 protein: CASILRGRVTEAFF; CDR3 DNA: TGTGCCAGCATCCTCAGGGGTCGGGTGACTGAAGCTTTCTTT
J gene: TRBJ1-5; D gene: NA; V gene: TRBV28; clone size: NA; CDR3 protein: CASSLTGGHQPQHF; CDR3 DNA: TGTGCCAGCAGTCTGACGGGGGGTCATCAGCCCCAGCATTTT
J gene: TRBJ2-1; D gene: TRBD1; V gene: TRBV9; clone size: once; CDR3 protein: CASSQGADSYNEQFF; CDR3 DNA: TGTGCCAGCAGCCAGGGGGCGGACTCCTACAATGAGCAGTTCTTC
J gene: TRBJ2-5; D gene: NA; V gene: TRBV11-3; clone size: NA; CDR3 protein: CASSFGLQDQETQYF; CDR3 DNA: TGTGCCAGCAGCTTTGGACTACAGGACCAAGAGACCCAGTACTTC
J gene: TRBJ1-4; D gene: NA; V gene: TRBV14; clone size: NA; CDR3 protein: CASSQSGGGEKLFF; CDR3 DNA: TGTGCCAGCAGCCAGTCCGGGGGAGGTGAAAAACTGTTTTTT
J gene: TRBJ1-5; D gene: NA; V gene: TRBV21-1; clone size: NA; CDR3 protein: CASSKEGLNQPQHF; CDR3 DNA: TGTGCCAGCAGCAAAGAAGGACTCAATCAGCCCCAGCATTTT
J gene: TRBJ2-7; D gene: TRBD2; V gene: TRBV18; clone size: NA; CDR3 protein: CASSPPSGRALLEQYF; CDR3 DNA: TGTGCCAGCTCACCGCCTAGCGGGAGGGCCCTCCTCGAGCAGTACTTC
J gene: TRBJ2-5; D gene: NA; V gene: TRBV9; clone size: once; CDR3 protein: CASSVSGRETQYF; CDR3 DNA: TGTGCCAGCAGCGTGTCTGGGAGGGAGACCCAGTACTTC
J gene: TRBJ1-2; D gene: NA; V gene: TRBV27; clone size: NA; CDR3 protein: CASRRQSESLGYTF; CDR3 DNA: TGTGCCAGCAGGAGACAGTCGGAAAGCCTTGGCTACACCTTC
J gene: TRBJ1-5; D gene: NA; V gene: TRBV28; clone size: NA; CDR3 protein: CASSLQGFNQPQHF; CDR3 DNA: TGTGCCAGCAGTTTACAGGGATTCAATCAGCCCCAGCATTTT
J gene: TRBJ1-5; D gene: NA; V gene: TRBV28; clone size: NA; CDR3 protein: CASSLNNMSNQPQHF; CDR3 DNA: TGTGCCAGCAGTTTAAACAACATGAGCAATCAGCCCCAGCATTTT
J gene: TRBJ1-2; D gene: NA; V gene: TRBV6-5; clone size: NA; CDR3 protein: CASKEWGGANYGYTF; CDR3 DNA: TGTGCCAGCAAAGAGTGGGGGGGTGCTAACTATGGCTACACCTTC